Below, 17 T cell receptor beta chains from the same sample are listed, as sequenced in a study of shared clonotypes between healthy human individuals. Only in-frame clones appear in the TCRdb table, and some are missing; sequencing was by immunoSEQ multiplex PCR. The sample lists approximately 500,000 clones; 90% to 97% were seen once. The sequencing sample was made of naive CD4+ T cells sorted from blood. The subset: CD45RA+ positively selected. The receptors were gathered from a woman aged 25 to 39 in good health.

The chain is built from TRBV27 and TRBJ2-1; 10 bases align to TRBD2. The germline gives CDR1 MNHEY, CDR2 SMNVEV (reference sequence). The CDR3 extends over 19 amino acids. The V segment lost 6 bases and the J segment 8 bases; nucleotides outside the gene matches: 22. CDR3 sequence (DNA): TGTGCCAGCAGCAAGGGGGGTTATCGGCTAGCGGGAGCGCGGGATGAGCAGTTCTTC. This sequence encodes CASSKGGYRLAGARDEQFF.

V and J are TRBV6-1 and TRBJ2-5, with D unclear. CDR3 length equals 14 residues. V lost 4 bases to trimming and J lost 4 bases, with 13 bases between them. The germline CDR1 and CDR2 sequences are MNHNS and SASEGT. CDR3 residues: CASSGQQMVETQYF. The CDR3 DNA is TGTGCCAGCAGTGGCCAGCAAATGGTAGAGACCCAGTACTTC.

This clone came up once. The CDR3 DNA follows: TGTGCCATCAGCGGGCCCTACAATGAGCAGTTCTTC. This codes for CAISGPYNEQFF. The chain carries TRBV10-3 and TRBJ2-1, with D unclear. V shed 6 bases and J shed 2 bases, with 5 bases lying between them. Looked up from germline, CDR1 is ENHRY and CDR2 is SYGVKD. The CDR3 is 12 residues long.

The rearrangement links TRBV5-6 to TRBJ1-4; no definite D call. The germline V and J ends were trimmed by 1 base and 5 bases, with 9 bases remaining between them. The CDR3 runs 14 residues. The germline CDR1 and CDR2 sequences are SGHDT and YYEEEE. The CDR3 nucleotides read TGTGCCAGCAGCTTGAGTGGGATCAATGAAAAACTGTTTTTT. Residues: CASSLSGINEKLFF.

The rearrangement joins TRBV10-3 to TRBJ2-5; D gene ambiguous. With 6 bases removed from V and 2 bases from J, the gap between germline ends came to 10 bases. Germline V gene data show CDR1 as ENHRY and CDR2 as SYGVKD. The CDR3 totals 13 residues. The CDR3 protein is CAIRLSEQETQYF. For the CDR3, the DNA is TGTGCCATCAGGCTTTCGGAGCAAGAGACCCAGTACTTC.

CDR3 in DNA: TGTGCCAGCAGCTTAGTTCAGGGGACCTCCTACGAGCAGTACTTC. Translated: CASSLVQGTSYEQYF. The chain recombines TRBV7-9 with TRBJ2-7; D is possibly TRBD1 (6 bases). This CDR3 spans 15 amino acids. In germline, CDR1 is SEHNR, CDR2 FQNEAQ (reference sequence). The V end was cut by 1 base, the J end by 0 bases, with 10 bases between.

This sequence joins TRBV28 and TRBJ1-2; 7 bases agree with TRBD1. Germline V gives CDR1 MDHEN, CDR2 SYDVKM. The CDR3 runs 15 residues. V shed 1 base, J shed 2 bases, and the junction held 4 bases outside the gene matches. Here the CDR3 DNA reads TGTGCCAGCAGTTTATTGGGACAGCTAAACTATGGCTACACCTTC. Encoded protein: CASSLLGQLNYGYTF.

The chain is built from TRBV28 and TRBJ1-2; D is uncertain. Germline V gene data show CDR1 as MDHEN and CDR2 as SYDVKM. This CDR3 spans 14 amino acids. V was cut by 3 bases and J by 5 bases, with 13 bases left in between. The CDR3 bases are TGTGCCAGCAGTTTTATGGGAAACGTTTATGGCTACACCTTC. Translating it yields CASSFMGNVYGYTF.

The chain carries TRBV5-1 and TRBJ2-2, with 15 bases matching TRBD2. CDR1 is SGHRS, CDR2 YFSETQ, per germline. J was trimmed by 3 bases and V by 8 bases; bases with no gene match: 5. The CDR3 contains 16 residues. Here the CDR3 DNA reads TGCGCCAGTGGACTAGCGGGAGGGGGCGACACCGGGGAGCTGTTTTTT. This sequence encodes CASGLAGGGDTGELFF.

This chain connects TRBV6-5 to TRBJ1-3; 7 bases agree with TRBD1. Trimming at V came to 6 bases and at J to 2 bases, leaving 4 bases not matched to a gene. This CDR3 spans 14 amino acids. Germline V gene data show CDR1 as MNHEY and CDR2 as SVGAGI. Here the CDR3 DNA reads TGTGCCAGCAGACCTGGGACAGCTGGAAACACCATATATTTT. Translation: CASRPGTAGNTIYF.

V gene TRBV28 combines with J gene TRBJ1-1; D not certain. This CDR3 region has 14 residues. V lost 6 bases and J 0 bases, leaving 11 bases between the germline ends. Germline CDR1 and CDR2: MDHEN and SYDVKM. In DNA, the CDR3 is TGTGCCAGCAGGTCAACAATTATGAACACTGAAGCTTTCTTT. Translating gives CASRSTIMNTEAFF.

The chain is built from TRBV7-2 and TRBJ2-7; 7 nucleotides line up with TRBD2. The CDR3 sequence is 14 residues long. CDR1 SGHTA and CDR2 FQGNSA come from the germline V gene. Trimming at V came to 4 bases and at J to 6 bases, leaving 9 bases not matched to a gene. The CDR3 sequence: CASSSRDYNSEQYF. The CDR3 region has the DNA TGTGCCAGCAGCTCCAGGGACTACAATTCCGAGCAGTACTTC.

This rearrangement joins TRBV11-3 to TRBJ1-5; a possible D gene is TRBD1 (5 bases). The length of the CDR3 is 15 residues. V was clipped by 5 bases and J by 2 bases, with 13 bases between them. Germline V gene data show CDR1 as SGHNT and CDR2 as YENEEA. DNA of the CDR3: TGTGCCAGCAGCCTAGCGGTGGGGGGCAATCAGCCCCAGCATTTT. It codes for CASSLAVGGNQPQHF.

Concerning this clone itself: Other DNA sequences within the sample encode an identical CDR3. The V call is TRBV18, the J call TRBJ1-1; 7 positions match TRBD1. The CDR3 extends over 14 amino acids. Germline V gives CDR1 KGHSH, CDR2 LQKENI. The junction had 1 base not matched to a gene; V was cut back by 3 bases and J by 0 bases. The CDR3 reads CASSPQGVNTEAFF. CDR3 bases: TGTGCCAGCTCACCCCAGGGGGTGAACACTGAAGCTTTCTTT.

The V and J genes are TRBV5-8 and TRBJ1-2; D unresolved. This CDR3 spans 14 amino acids. Trimming removed 1 base at V and 7 bases at J, with 14 bases between. CDR1 SGHTS and CDR2 YDEGEE come from the germline V gene. The CDR3 DNA reads TGTGCCAGCAGCTTGATCCGTGACGCCGGTGGCTACACCTTC. This codes for CASSLIRDAGGYTF.

The J gene is TRBJ2-7, the V gene TRBV28; the D gene could be TRBD1 or TRBD2 (5 bases each). The CDR3 spans 15 residues. V was clipped by 6 bases and J by 1 base, with 16 bases between them. Germline CDR1 and CDR2: MDHEN and SYDVKM. CDR3 sequence: CASSPGALPSYEQYF. In DNA, the CDR3 is TGTGCCAGCAGCCCCGGGGCGTTACCATCCTACGAGCAGTACTTC.

This chain connects TRBV28 to TRBJ2-1; tentatively, D is TRBD1 or TRBD2 (6 bases each). The germline V gene has CDR1 MDHEN and CDR2 SYDVKM. The CDR3 is made up of 21 amino acids. V gave up 11 bases and J gave up 6 bases, with 41 bases separating them. The CDR3 sequence: CAAPPPSTAILVPGASNEQFF. The CDR3 DNA follows: TGTGCCGCCCCTCCCCCCTCGACAGCGATCTTAGTCCCGGGGGCCAGCAATGAGCAGTTCTTC.